This T cell receptor beta chain was documented in a study of blood T cell repertoires in COVID-19. The wider study: Acute and convalescent COVID-19 specimens originated in the United States, Italy and Spain. T cells, B-cell-depleted T cells, or PBMCs provided the cDNA or gDNA that served as material.

How the authors handled the data: Amplified reference gene primers provided the basis for estimating nucleated cell counts. The data were produced by immunoSEQ multiplex PCR, yet TCRdb's version contains in-frame clones alone and is incomplete. V, J and clone size derive from that table, while D and trimming were established from the DNA sequence. In the table there are about 410,000 clones, around 89% of which are singletons. V shed 0 bases and J shed 0 bases, with 11 bases lying between them. Looked up from germline, CDR1 is SGDLS and CDR2 is YYNGEE. This CDR3 is built from 16 residues. Enrolled during active infection, Seattle patients were then followed longitudinally.

The sequencing input was peripheral blood. This clonotype was sampled from a woman aged 40 to 49 with COVID-19, enrolled during active disease. The rearrangement joins TRBV9 to TRBJ2-3; weak D call: TRBD1 (6 bases). CDR3 sequence (DNA): TGTGCCAGCAGCGTAGTTGGCAGGGGTAGCACAGATACGCAGTATTTT. Encoded protein: CASSVVGRGSTDTQYF.